One TCR beta chain is described in this entry. The CDR3 contains 15 residues. CDR1 is MNHEY, CDR2 SMNVEV, per germline (reference sequence). V lost 6 bases to trimming and J lost 3 bases, with 12 bases between them. This specimen belongs to a study of T cells in tuberculosis. The assay was immunoSEQ multiplex PCR, and TCRdb's table has in-frame clones only and misses some. The repertoire holds about 20,000 clones, with approximately 90% as singletons. This sequence originates from a donor between 10 and 35 years old with latent tuberculosis or without tuberculosis infection. The chain carries TRBV27 and TRBJ1-6; D might be TRBD1 (6 bases). Sequencing was done on a sample of PBMCs. The CDR3 sequence: CASRVGQYYNSPLHF. The CDR3 DNA is TGTGCCAGCAGGGTTGGACAGTACTATAATTCACCCCTCCACTTT.